This TCR beta chain appears in the sequencing data of a study of cytomegalovirus exposure and HLA in healthy donors. Points on this clone: What it recognizes is unknown.

PCR primers comprised 60 Vbeta and 13 Jbeta primers. Clones were sequenced by immunoSEQ multiplex PCR, and TCRdb holds only the in-frame ones, with some missing. The profile shows 120,000 to 150,000 clones, under 70% of them singletons. Findings and limits, study-wide: HLA restriction was apparent for most CMV-associated TCR beta chains in a later analysis. Clonal expansion, a later analysis showed, was greater in HLA-associated TCR beta chains than in equally common others. Confirmation was obtained in vitro that a few CMV-associated chains are specific for CMV antigens.

The CDR3 loop spans 14 amino acids. The V gene lost 2 bases and the J gene lost 4 bases, with 9 bases spanning the gap. The germline gives CDR1 MNHEY, CDR2 SMNVEV (reference sequence). Sequencing was done on a sample of PBMCs. The V call is TRBV27, the J call TRBJ1-5; D unclear. This clonotype originated in a woman in her 30s in good health and CMV-seropositive. The CDR3 nucleotides are TGTGCCAGCAGTTTAAGGTCGGGGAATCAGCCCCAGCATTTT. Its protein product is CASSLRSGNQPQHF.